The 27 T cell receptor beta chains given below trace back to one sample, sequenced in a study of blood T cell repertoires in COVID-19. Using immunoSEQ multiplex PCR, the repertoire was profiled, and TCRdb retains in-frame clones only, with some absent. The data show about 410,000 clones, around 91% seen once. Sequences were obtained from peripheral blood. The receptors come from a middle-aged woman with COVID-19, enrolled during active disease.

V usage is TRBV5-1 and J usage is TRBJ2-7; 7 positions agree with TRBD1. Germline loops: CDR1 SGHRS, CDR2 YFSETQ. J gave up 3 bases and V 4 bases, and 7 bases lay outside the gene matches. This CDR3 is 14 amino acids long. CDR3 DNA sequence: TGCGCCAGCAGCCGCCGGGACAGCTTCTACGAGCAGTACTTC. As protein: CASSRRDSFYEQYF.

This clone was seen a few times. The V and J genes are TRBV6-5 and TRBJ1-4, with D unresolved. This CDR3 spans 15 amino acids. The V gene lost 7 bases and the J gene lost 7 bases, with 19 bases spanning the gap. Germline V gene lookup returns CDR1 MNHEY and CDR2 SVGAGI. The CDR3 DNA reads TGTGCCAGCACTCTAAGGCCCGGGTCAACTGAAAAACTGTTTTTT. Translating it yields CASTLRPGSTEKLFF.

This clone has a single count. J is TRBJ1-2 and V is TRBV6-5; D is possibly TRBD1 (5 bases). V was clipped by 6 bases and J by 6 bases, with 17 bases between them. From germline, CDR1 is MNHEY and CDR2 SVGAGI. This CDR3 has 14 amino acids. The CDR3 region is CASSPTDSPNGYTF. CDR3 nucleotide sequence: TGTGCCAGCAGCCCCACTGACAGTCCCAATGGCTACACCTTC.

The chain links TRBV7-9 to TRBJ2-7; D gene ambiguous. The germline V gene has CDR1 SEHNR and CDR2 FQNEAQ (reference sequence). The CDR3 loop spans 13 amino acids. The ends were cut back, 1 base at V and 2 bases at J, with 6 bases in the middle. The CDR3 nucleotides are TGTGCCAGCAGCTTAGACAGTACCTACGAGCAGTACTTC. Encoded protein: CASSLDSTYEQYF.

This clone showed up just a few times. This rearrangement joins TRBV7-2 to TRBJ1-5; D is ambiguous. With 5 bases removed from V and 4 bases from J, the gap between germline ends came to 12 bases. CDR1 and CDR2 from the germline V gene are SGHTA and FQGNSA. The CDR3 extends over 14 amino acids. The CDR3 region is CASSQGSPNQPQHF. CDR3 sequence (DNA): TGTGCCAGCAGCCAAGGGAGTCCGAATCAGCCCCAGCATTTT.

Only a few counts were recorded for this clone. This rearrangement joins TRBV5-4 to TRBJ2-2; TRBD1 is a possible D gene (5 bases). The germline V gene encodes CDR1 SGHNT and CDR2 YYREEE (reference sequence). Deletions cut 2 bases from V and 3 bases from J, with 8 bases between. The CDR3 sequence is 14 residues long. In nucleotides, the CDR3 is TGTGCCAGCAGCTTCCAGGGCTACACCGGGGAGCTGTTTTTT. Its translation: CASSFQGYTGELFF.

The V gene is TRBV7-2, the J gene TRBJ1-1; TRBD1 agrees at 12 bases. The CDR3 length is 17 residues. Trimming at V came to 1 base and at J to 1 base, leaving 4 bases not matched to a gene. From germline, CDR1 is SGHTA and CDR2 FQGNSA. Here the CDR3 DNA reads TGTGCCAGCAGCTTAGTCGGGACAGGGGGCCGGAACACTGAAGCTTTCTTT. Its protein product is CASSLVGTGGRNTEAFF.

This clone was counted a single time. In DNA form, the CDR3 reads TGTGCCAGCAGTTTTCGTACAGGGGAAGGTTCACCCCTCCACTTT. Translated, it gives CASSFRTGEGSPLHF. This chain connects TRBV28 to TRBJ1-6; 7 bases match TRBD1. The CDR3 is made up of 15 amino acids. Germline assignment: CDR1 MDHEN and CDR2 SYDVKM. Trimming cost V 3 bases and J 9 bases; bases outside gene matches: 8.

This sequence joins TRBV19 and TRBJ1-6; D remains ambiguous. Trimming left V 5 bases short and J 9 bases short, with 11 bases between. CDR1 is LNHDA and CDR2 is SQIVND in the germline V gene (reference sequence). There are 13 residues in the CDR3. CDR3 nucleotide sequence: TGTGCCAGTAGTCCCCGAGTTGGTTCACCCCTCCACTTT. Protein sequence: CASSPRVGSPLHF. Supplemented by reference TRBV19 and TRBJ1-6, the full variable domain reads DGGITQSPKYLFRKEGQNVTLSCEQNLNHDAMYWYRQDPGQGLRLIYYSQIVNDFQKGDIAEGYSVSREKKESFPLTVTSAQKNPTAFYLCASSPRVGSPLHFGNGTRLTVT.

The gene calls are TRBV7-2 and TRBJ2-5, with 7 bases matching TRBD2. Germline V gene lookup returns CDR1 SGHTA and CDR2 FQGNSA. This CDR3 is 15 amino acids long. V was clipped by 0 bases and J by 4 bases; unmatched bases: 5. In DNA, the CDR3 is TGTGCCAGCAGCTTAGCGGGAGGGATCCGAGAGACCCAGTACTTC. Its protein product is CASSLAGGIRETQYF.

The rearrangement joins TRBV28 to TRBJ1-2, with D uncertain. Germline V CDR1 and CDR2: MDHEN, SYDVKM. The germline V and J ends were trimmed by 6 bases and 4 bases, with 12 bases remaining between them. This CDR3 is built from 13 residues. The DNA for the CDR3 is TGTGCCAGCAGCAGGCCGGGGAGCTATGGCTACACCTTC. This encodes CASSRPGSYGYTF.

Regarding this clone: This sample also contains other DNA sequences that code for the same CDR3. V gene TRBV7-2 combines with J gene TRBJ1-5; 7 nucleotides agree with TRBD1. After removal of 5 bases from V and 2 bases from J, the junction contained 3 bases not matched to a gene. The CDR3 has 14 amino acids. The germline CDR1 and CDR2 sequences are SGHTA and FQGNSA. CDR3 coding DNA: TGTGCCAGCAGCCTTGGACAGGGCAATCAGCCCCAGCATTTT. This codes for CASSLGQGNQPQHF. Full variable domain (rest looked up from reference TRBV7-2 and TRBJ1-5): GAGVSQSPSNKVTEKGKDVELRCDPISGHTALYWYRQSLGQGLEFLIYFQGNSAPDKSGLPSDRFSAERTGGSVSTLTIQRTQQEDSAVYLCASSLGQGNQPQHFGDGTRLSIL.

Notes on this clone: The junction departs from germline at one end; a sequencing error may be responsible. The chain couples TRBV18 to TRBJ1-1; a possible D gene is TRBD1 (6 bases). CDR1 is KGHSH, CDR2 LQKENI, per germline. The CDR3 sequence is 11 residues long. CDR3 sequence: CASSPRTDAVF. In DNA form, the CDR3 reads TGTGCCAGCTCACCTAGGACAGATGCTGTCTTT.

The V gene is TRBV15, the J gene TRBJ1-3; D possibly corresponds to TRBD1 (5 bases). This CDR3 region has 17 residues. Trimming left V 2 bases short and J 0 bases short, with 14 bases between. Germline V gene sequence: CDR1 LNHNV, CDR2 YYDKDF (reference sequence). CDR3 residues: CATSRRGTVSSGNTIYF. In DNA, the CDR3 is TGTGCCACCAGCAGACGGGGGACTGTGAGCTCTGGAAACACCATATATTTT.

V is TRBV24-1 and J is TRBJ2-7, with D uncertain. The CDR3 is 13 residues long. Trimming left V 2 bases short and J 3 bases short, with 7 bases between. Per the germline V gene, CDR1 is KGHDR and CDR2 is SFDVKD. In DNA form, the CDR3 reads TGTGCCACCAGTGATTCCCGAGGCTACGAGCAGTACTTC. It translates to CATSDSRGYEQYF.

V and J are TRBV27 and TRBJ1-1; no firm D call. V gave up 7 bases and J gave up 5 bases, with 20 bases separating them. Germline values: CDR1 MNHEY, CDR2 SMNVEV (reference sequence). This CDR3 has 15 residues. The CDR3 protein is CASTSNVGRSTEAFF. The CDR3 DNA sequence: TGTGCCAGCACCTCTAATGTGGGCCGTAGTACTGAAGCTTTCTTT.

The rearrangement links TRBV18 to TRBJ2-7, with TRBD1 identical over 7 bases. Germline trimming cut 2 bases from V and 0 bases from J; bases unmatched to any gene: 13. The CDR3 covers 18 residues. CDR1 and CDR2 from the germline V gene are KGHSH and LQKENI. In nucleotides, the CDR3 is TGTGCCAGCTCACCAATACGACAAGGGGGCTCTAGCTCCTACGAGCAGTACTTC. Translated: CASSPIRQGGSSSYEQYF.

This chain joins TRBV9 and TRBJ2-2, with 13 nucleotides matching TRBD2. Germline trimming cut 4 bases from V and 1 base from J; bases unmatched to any gene: 10. The CDR3 totals 19 residues. Germline CDR1 and CDR2: SGDLS and YYNGEE. CDR3: CASSLKPGLAGMNTGELFF. The CDR3 DNA sequence: TGTGCCAGCAGCTTGAAACCGGGACTAGCGGGAATGAACACCGGGGAGCTGTTTTTT.

The chain carries TRBV24-1 and TRBJ1-2; 8 nucleotides align to TRBD1. Germline trimming cut 4 bases from V and 3 bases from J; bases unmatched to any gene: 6. The germline V gene encodes CDR1 KGHDR and CDR2 SFDVKD. CDR3 size: 15 residues. This CDR3 reads CATSERTGRDYGYTF. As DNA, the CDR3 is TGTGCCACCAGTGAAAGGACAGGGAGGGACTATGGCTACACCTTC.

V and J are TRBV27 and TRBJ2-5; a possible D gene is TRBD1 (7 bases). CDR1 is MNHEY and CDR2 is SMNVEV in the germline V gene (reference sequence). The CDR3 is 15 amino acids. V was cut by 6 bases and J by 2 bases, with 16 bases left in between. The DNA of the CDR3 is TGTGCCAGCAGGAAAACAGGGGACTTTCAAGAGACCCAGTACTTC. This gives the protein CASRKTGDFQETQYF.

The chain has TRBV28 and TRBJ1-6; D gene ambiguous. The CDR3 extends over 12 amino acids. The germline gives CDR1 MDHEN, CDR2 SYDVKM. Trimming pared 6 bases from V and 5 bases from J, leaving 5 bases between. The CDR3 DNA follows: TGTGCCAGCAGCCAGGATAATTCACCCCTCCACTTT. It translates to CASSQDNSPLHF.

In the case of this clone: Other DNA sequences of this sample code for an identical CDR3. The genes are TRBV28 and TRBJ1-5, with TRBD1 matching over 8 bases. The germline V gene encodes CDR1 MDHEN and CDR2 SYDVKM. The CDR3 runs 15 residues. V dropped 6 bases and J dropped 4; count of bases not matched to a gene: 8. The CDR3 loop is CASSSPRTGNQPQHF. Written as DNA, the CDR3 is TGTGCCAGCAGCTCCCCCCGGACAGGGAATCAGCCCCAGCATTTT.

V usage is TRBV19 and J usage is TRBJ2-1; D is uncertain. Looked up from germline, CDR1 is LNHDA and CDR2 is SQIVND (reference sequence). This CDR3 is 12 amino acids long. The V end lost 3 bases, the J end lost 9 bases, and 9 bases lay between the germline ends. The CDR3: CASSILGFEQFF. Here the CDR3 DNA reads TGTGCCAGTAGTATTCTCGGGTTTGAGCAGTTCTTC.

This rearrangement joins TRBV27 to TRBJ1-4, with D possibly matching TRBD1 (6 bases). This CDR3 contains 15 residues. V was trimmed by 5 bases and J by 3 bases, leaving 13 bases between them. Germline V CDR1 and CDR2: MNHEY, SMNVEV (reference sequence). The CDR3 is CASSTNRASNEKLFF. The CDR3 bases are TGTGCCAGCAGTACAAACAGGGCGTCTAATGAAAAACTGTTTTTT.

The genes are TRBV11-2 and TRBJ2-1, with TRBD2 matching over 12 bases. The CDR3 length is 18 residues. Trimming removed 2 bases from V and 2 bases from J; junction bases left unmatched: 7. The germline V gene has CDR1 SGHAT and CDR2 FQNNGV. The CDR3 region is CASSLWELAGGPYNEQFF. The CDR3 coding sequence is TGTGCCAGCAGCTTATGGGAACTAGCGGGAGGACCCTACAATGAGCAGTTCTTC.

This chain uses TRBV7-9 with TRBJ1-1; D not certain. The CDR3 is 15 residues long. V was pared by 6 bases and J by 7 bases, with 21 bases between. Germline-derived CDR1 and CDR2 are SEHNR and FQNEAQ (reference sequence). CDR3: CASSKAGFQGGEAFF. CDR3 in DNA: TGTGCCAGCAGTAAAGCGGGCTTCCAAGGTGGTGAAGCTTTCTTT. Full variable domain (remainder filled in from reference TRBV7-9 and TRBJ1-1): DTGVSQNPRHKITKRGQNVTFRCDPISEHNRLYWYRQTLGQGPEFLTYFQNEAQLEKSRLLSDRFSAERPKGSFSTLEIQRTEQGDSAMYLCASSKAGFQGGEAFFGQGTRLTVV.

The table lists this clone with a count of one. The V and J genes are TRBV28 and TRBJ1-5; D gene uncertain. The V gene's germline CDR1 is MDHEN and CDR2 SYDVKM. This CDR3 spans 12 amino acids. Between the trimmed V and J ends, which lost 7 bases and 0 bases, there was a span of 4 bases. The CDR3 nucleotides are TGTGCCAGCACGTATAGCAATCAGCCCCAGCATTTT. This translates into CASTYSNQPQHF.